Presented here are 20 T cell receptor beta chains from one specimen sequenced in a study of blood T cell repertoires in COVID-19 (dated by TCRdb to the early 2020s). Library preparation used the immunoSEQ multiplex PCR assay. TCRdb provides this immuneACCESS table in a form limited to in-frame rearrangements. Some clones are lacking; in checked studies, under half of them reflect an unresolved V gene, and why the rest are absent is not known. The sample profile shows some 270,000 clones; around 82% of them were found once. The biggest ten clones account for roughly 14% of the sample. Input material: peripheral blood. The receptors were sampled from a person aged 65-85 years with COVID-19, enrolled during active disease.

This clone was found once. This sequence joins TRBV28 and TRBJ1-1, with TRBD1 as a possible D gene (5 bases). Trimming cost V 6 bases and J 3 bases, with 11 bases left between them. This CDR3 contains 13 residues. Germline loops: CDR1 MDHEN, CDR2 SYDVKM. The CDR3, as DNA: TGTGCCAGCAGGGGACCGGGAGACACTGAAGCTTTCTTT. It yields the protein CASRGPGDTEAFF.

This chain uses TRBV7-9 with TRBJ1-1, with 8 positions matching TRBD1. V shed 2 bases, J shed 6 bases, and the junction held 11 bases outside the gene matches. The germline V gene encodes CDR1 SEHNR and CDR2 FQNEAQ (reference sequence). The CDR3 runs to 16 residues. CDR3: CASSLITTDRAPEAFF. Written as DNA, the CDR3 is TGTGCCAGCAGCTTAATTACCACGGACAGGGCCCCTGAAGCTTTCTTT.

This rearrangement joins TRBV29-1 to TRBJ2-5; D unresolved. Germline assignment: CDR1 SQVTM and CDR2 ANQGSEA. The CDR3 length is 10 residues. V dropped 6 bases and J dropped 5 bases, with 7 bases sitting between them. CDR3 loop: CSVSRETQYF. The CDR3 region has the DNA TGCAGCGTCTCTAGGGAGACCCAGTACTTC.

The gene calls are TRBV18 and TRBJ2-1, with a tentative D call TRBD2 (5 bases). With 2 bases removed from V and 0 bases from J, the gap between germline ends came to 17 bases. Germline CDR1 and CDR2: KGHSH and LQKENI. The CDR3 spans 18 residues. The DNA for the CDR3 is TGTGCCAGCTCACCATTCCCCCTGAGCGGTAGCTCCTACAATGAGCAGTTCTTC. The encoded protein is CASSPFPLSGSSYNEQFF.

The V call is TRBV19, the J call TRBJ1-5; 9 positions agree with TRBD1. With 3 bases clipped from V and 1 base from J, the junction kept 7 bases outside the gene matches. Germline V gene sequence: CDR1 LNHDA, CDR2 SQIVND (reference sequence). CDR3 length equals 17 residues. This chain's CDR3 is CASSMGQGSWSNQPQHF. In DNA, the CDR3 is TGTGCCAGTAGTATGGGACAGGGCTCATGGAGCAATCAGCCCCAGCATTTT. The full variable domain, rest sourced from reference TRBV19 and TRBJ1-5, is DGGITQSPKYLFRKEGQNVTLSCEQNLNHDAMYWYRQDPGQGLRLIYYSQIVNDFQKGDIAEGYSVSREKKESFPLTVTSAQKNPTAFYLCASSMGQGSWSNQPQHFGDGTRLSIL.

The J gene is TRBJ2-3, the V gene TRBV28, with a possible D match to TRBD1 (6 bases). Germline V lookup: CDR1 MDHEN, CDR2 SYDVKM. Trimming cost V 5 bases and J 2 bases, with 17 bases left between them. The CDR3 is 16 amino acids. The CDR3 is CASSLPGQTNTDTQYF. The CDR3 coding sequence is TGTGCCAGCAGTCTCCCAGGACAGACTAACACAGATACGCAGTATTTT.

Notes on this clone: Other DNA variants within this sample encode the same CDR3. The CDR3 reads CATSIPGQLPGELFF. The CDR3 nucleotides are TGTGCCACCAGCATTCCGGGACAGCTACCCGGGGAGCTGTTTTTT. V usage is TRBV15 and J usage is TRBJ2-2; 7 bases map to TRBD1. This CDR3 region has 15 residues. Looked up from germline, CDR1 is LNHNV and CDR2 is YYDKDF (reference sequence). V gave up 4 bases and J gave up 6 bases; unmatched junction bases: 8.

The rearrangement uses TRBV28 and TRBJ1-5; 8 nucleotides align to TRBD1. In germline, CDR1 is MDHEN, CDR2 SYDVKM. Losses at the gene ends were 7 bases for V and 6 bases for J; bases not matched to a gene: 11. The CDR3 spans 15 residues. The DNA for the CDR3 is TGTGCCAGCAAAACGACAGGGGAGTTTACTCAGCCCCAGCATTTT. It yields the protein CASKTTGEFTQPQHF.

To note about this clone: A read error may account for a junction end that differs from germline. The gene calls are TRBV14 and TRBJ2-1, with 7 bases fitting TRBD2. CDR3 size: 15 residues. Per the germline V gene, CDR1 is SGHDN and CDR2 is FVKESK. CDR3 coding DNA: TGTGCCAGCAGCCAAGGCAGTTGGGACTACGATGAGCAGTTCTTC. Translation gives CASSQGSWDYDEQFF.

This rearrangement joins TRBV12-3 or TRBV12-4 to TRBJ2-1; D is uncertain. The V gene lost 3 bases and the J gene lost 8 bases, with 2 bases spanning the gap. This CDR3 has 10 amino acids. Written as DNA, the CDR3 is TGTGCCAGCAGTTTCGATGAGCAGTTCTTC. This gives the protein CASSFDEQFF.

The chain uses TRBV9 and TRBJ2-2, with 7 bases that match TRBD1. CDR3 length: 17 amino acids. After removal of 4 bases from V and 0 bases from J, the junction contained 9 bases not matched to a gene. Germline V lookup: CDR1 SGDLS, CDR2 YYNGEE. Here the CDR3 DNA reads TGTGCCAGCAGCCCGACGGGACAGTTTACGAACACCGGGGAGCTGTTTTTT. It yields the protein CASSPTGQFTNTGELFF. Full variable domain (missing parts from reference TRBV9 and TRBJ2-2): DSGVTQTPKHLITATGQRVTLRCSPRSGDLSVYWYQQSLDQGLQFLIQYYNGEERAKGNILERFSAQQFPDLHSELNLSSLELGDSALYFCASSPTGQFTNTGELFFGEGSRLTVL.

This rearrangement joins TRBV28 to TRBJ1-1; a possible D gene is TRBD1 (6 bases). The germline gives CDR1 MDHEN, CDR2 SYDVKM. Trimming took off 9 bases at V and 2 bases at J, with 13 bases between the two ends. The CDR3 extends over 13 amino acids. CDR3 DNA: TGTGCCAGTATTACAGGGACAAACACTGAAGCTTTCTTT. Protein product: CASITGTNTEAFF.

J is TRBJ1-2 and V is TRBV30; D is perhaps TRBD1 (5 bases). The CDR3 is 14 residues long. Trimming removed 0 bases at V and 2 bases at J, with 10 bases between. From germline, CDR1 is GTSNPN and CDR2 SVGIG (reference sequence). This CDR3 reads CAWSVLGLNYGYTF. CDR3 nucleotide sequence: TGTGCCTGGAGTGTACTGGGACTAAACTATGGCTACACCTTC.

The chain combines TRBV27 with TRBJ1-4; 10 bases match TRBD1. Germline CDR1 is MNHEY and CDR2 is SMNVEV (reference sequence). The CDR3 runs 21 residues. V gave up 10 bases and J gave up 0 bases; unmatched junction bases: 23. CDR3 DNA sequence: TGTGCCACCAAACGGATTTTCGAGCGGGGGACAGGGGTTACAACTAATGAAAAACTGTTTTTT. Translated, it gives CATKRIFERGTGVTTNEKLFF. The whole variable domain, filled in from reference TRBV27 and TRBJ1-4, reads EAQVTQNPRYLITVTGKKLTVTCSQNMNHEYMSWYRQDPGLGLRQIYYSMNVEVTDKGDVPEGYKVSRKEKRNFPLILESPSPNQTSLYFCATKRIFERGTGVTTNEKLFFGSGTQLSVL.

This chain connects TRBV5-6 to TRBJ2-5; D may be TRBD2 (5 bases). V was trimmed by 0 bases and J by 4 bases, leaving 7 bases between them. The germline V gene encodes CDR1 SGHDT and CDR2 YYEEEE. This CDR3 has 13 amino acids. The CDR3 sequence is CASSLGGRETQYF. CDR3 nucleotides: TGTGCCAGCAGCTTGGGAGGGAGAGAGACCCAGTACTTC.

The genes are TRBV28 and TRBJ1-3, with TRBD1 matching 9 bases. The V gene's germline CDR1 is MDHEN and CDR2 SYDVKM. With V trimmed by 2 bases and J by 4 bases, 12 bases remained unmatched. This CDR3 comprises 18 residues. The CDR3 DNA reads as TGTGCCAGCAGTTTACCCGGACAGGGGACCCGGGTCGGAAACACCATATATTTT. It translates to CASSLPGQGTRVGNTIYF. The whole variable domain, filled in from reference TRBV28 and TRBJ1-3, reads DVKVTQSSRYLVKRTGEKVFLECVQDMDHENMFWYRQDPGLGLRLIYFSYDVKMKEKGDIPEGYSVSREKKERFSLILESASTNQTSMYLCASSLPGQGTRVGNTIYFGEGSWLTVV.

This chain connects TRBV9 to TRBJ1-4; 7 nucleotides align to TRBD1. The V gene end was trimmed by 1 base and the J gene end by 10 bases; junction bases not matched to a gene: 10. Germline assignment: CDR1 SGDLS and CDR2 YYNGEE. The CDR3 covers 15 residues. CDR3 DNA sequence: TGTGCCAGCAGCGTAAATTGGAGGGGGCCAGGAAAACTGTTTTTT. Translation gives CASSVNWRGPGKLFF.

The chain links TRBV7-9 to TRBJ1-4; D remains ambiguous. The CDR3 runs 14 residues. The germline V and J ends were trimmed by 0 bases and 6 bases, with 8 bases remaining between them. Germline V gene lookup returns CDR1 SEHNR and CDR2 FQNEAQ (reference sequence). Here the CDR3 DNA reads TGTGCCAGCAGCTTAGCTGCAGTCTATGAAAAACTGTTTTTT. This gives the protein CASSLAAVYEKLFF. Full variable domain (missing parts from reference TRBV7-9 and TRBJ1-4): DTGVSQNPRHKITKRGQNVTFRCDPISEHNRLYWYRQTLGQGPEFLTYFQNEAQLEKSRLLSDRFSAERPKGSFSTLEIQRTEQGDSAMYLCASSLAAVYEKLFFGSGTQLSVL.

Written as DNA, the CDR3 is TGCGCCAGCAGCGAACCTCTAGCGGGAGAGGGGTTAGAGACCCAGTACTTC. Encoded protein: CASSEPLAGEGLETQYF. This sequence joins TRBV5-1 and TRBJ2-5; TRBD2 aligns across 10 bases. The germline CDR1 and CDR2 sequences are SGHRS and YFSETQ. With V trimmed by 4 bases and J by 4 bases, 13 bases remained unmatched. CDR3 length equals 17 residues.

The gene calls are TRBV19 and TRBJ1-1, with D tentatively TRBD1 (6 bases). CDR3 length: 14 amino acids. Between the trimmed V and J ends, which lost 7 bases and 4 bases, there was a span of 16 bases. CDR1 LNHDA and CDR2 SQIVND come from the germline V gene (reference sequence). The CDR3 sequence: CASMKGGLSTEAFF. The CDR3 DNA follows: TGTGCCAGTATGAAGGGGGGGCTTAGCACTGAAGCTTTCTTT. The variable domain in full, with the rest retrieved from reference TRBV19 and TRBJ1-1, is DGGITQSPKYLFRKEGQNVTLSCEQNLNHDAMYWYRQDPGQGLRLIYYSQIVNDFQKGDIAEGYSVSREKKESFPLTVTSAQKNPTAFYLCASMKGGLSTEAFFGQGTRLTVV.